Below, one T cell receptor (beta chain) is given with its context. Its antigen is unidentified. The entry originates in a study of T-cell memory formation after mild COVID-19. Findings and caveats of the study: Within pre-infection memory, some responding clones were found, suggesting cross-reactive memory joined.

Constant-segment primers and 5'RACE yielded cDNA libraries for TCR alpha and TCR beta, each carrying sample barcodes and UMIs. TCRdb redid the calling of the 5' RACE reads with MiXCR, one entry per CDR3 protein. The table records 450,000 to 650,000 distinct CDR3 sequences, 20% to 25% of them present only once. The CDR3 runs 18 residues. CDR1 is MGHRA and CDR2 is YSYEKL in the germline V gene. Losses at the gene ends were 1 base for V and 6 bases for J; bases not matched to a gene: 16. The sample comprised PBMCs or a T cell subset sorted from them (not recorded which). The receptor comes from an adult woman who had mild COVID-19 (a few samples of this study predate the infection). Cell type and time point are not known. The rearrangement links TRBV4-1 to TRBJ1-1; 8 bases line up with TRBD1. The CDR3 coding sequence is TGCGCCAGCAGCCAAGGGGAGGGACACACCCCAGGGGGCCCTGAAGCTTTCTTT. Its translation is CASSQGEGHTPGGPEAFF.